Listed below are T cell receptor beta chains from one sample, sequenced in a study of shared clonotypes between healthy human individuals. Sequencing used immunoSEQ multiplex PCR; TCRdb keeps in-frame clones, though not all of them. The repertoire holds 1,500,000 or so clones, with 95% to 97% as singletons. The specimen was naive CD4+ T cells sorted from blood. These receptors all stem from a man aged 25 to 40 in good health. Each CDR3 is given with its conserved first and last residue. Fields, in order: J gene, D gene, V gene, CDR3 protein. D genes are given only for firm matches.

>TRBJ1-2|-|TRBV7-2
CASSARRGNYGYTF
>TRBJ2-2|-|TRBV11-2
CASSFYNGDTGELFF
>TRBJ2-6|-|TRBV11-2
CASSWGLTNSGANVLTF
>TRBJ2-5|TRBD2|TRBV2
CASRGLGEAQYF
>TRBJ2-7|TRBD2|TRBV5-4
CASSRTSGFNEQYF
>TRBJ1-5|-|TRBV5-6
CASSASDGGPQHF
>TRBJ2-1|TRBD2|TRBV27
CASSPGLAGSNEQFF
>TRBJ2-5|TRBD1|TRBV5-1
CASSEPRGFGQETQYF
>TRBJ1-4|TRBD1|TRBV30
CAWSVDRGFEKLFF
>TRBJ2-1|TRBD2|TRBV9
CASSRTSGYNEQFF
>TRBJ2-1|TRBD2|TRBV7-7
CASSFGGSTNEQFF
>TRBJ1-2|TRBD1|TRBV2
CASSEVSTTGRSYTF
>TRBJ2-3|-|TRBV28
CASSFSHTDTQYF
>TRBJ1-4|-|TRBV20-1
CSARSREKLFF
>TRBJ2-2|-|TRBV11-2
CASSRSTTGTLFF
>TRBJ1-3|TRBD1|TRBV30
CAWSVEPQGDRNTIYF
>TRBJ2-1|TRBD1|TRBV6-5
CASKWDSYNEQFF
>TRBJ2-2|-|TRBV6-5
CASSYDYANTGELFF
>TRBJ2-5|TRBD1|TRBV10-3
CAISAGQGVETQYF
>TRBJ2-7|-|TRBV9
CASSVAERLYEQYF
>TRBJ2-1|TRBD2|TRBV13
CASSLGASGSSHEQFF
>TRBJ1-2|-|TRBV28
CASSVIPTGNGYTF
>TRBJ1-2|-|TRBV29-1
CSVATDGGAGAYGYTF
>TRBJ2-1|-|TRBV28
CASSFAGGEVYNEQFF
>TRBJ2-3|-|TRBV29-1
CSVETGVSTDTQYF
>TRBJ2-1|-|TRBV10-2
CASSEQAGSYNEQFF
>TRBJ1-1|-|TRBV19
CACQASGAPQGNTEAFF
>TRBJ2-1|-|TRBV9
CASSPELVGGTYNEQFF
>TRBJ1-3|-|TRBV7-2
CASSSTGSGNTIYF
>TRBJ2-3|-|TRBV6-1
CASSRTGTSTDTQYF
>TRBJ1-2|-|TRBV4-3
CASSPEGSYGYTF
>TRBJ2-6|-|TRBV4-3
CASSQGRSGANVLTF
>TRBJ2-1|-|TRBV29-1
CSVVVYLYEQFF
>TRBJ2-1|TRBD2|TRBV5-6
CASSGLAGGYNEQFF
>TRBJ2-5|TRBD2|TRBV5-1
CASSGSGNEETQYF
>TRBJ2-7|-|TRBV5-4
CASSKGRDNSYEQYF
>TRBJ2-3|-|TRBV11-2
CASSLDDSFGLDTQYF
>TRBJ2-7|-|TRBV27
CASSPVSAYEQYF
>TRBJ2-1|TRBD2|TRBV10-3
CAISSGTTYNEQFF